Here is one T cell receptor (beta chain) with its context. The data were taken from a study of CD8 T cells in ankylosing spondylitis. TCRdb re-derived calls from the 5' RACE reads in MiXCR, one entry per CDR3 protein. The sample contains some 130,000 distinct CDR3 sequences, 7.3% of which appear only once. In germline, CDR1 is DFQATT, CDR2 SNEGSKA (reference sequence). The CDR3 totals 14 residues. V shed 6 bases, J shed 4 bases, and the junction held 7 bases outside the gene matches. The sample consisted of blood, either unsorted or a sorted T cell fraction (not recorded which). V gene TRBV20-1 combines with J gene TRBJ2-3; TRBD1 agrees at 10 bases. The receptor's source is a female donor with ankylosing spondylitis or in good health (not recorded which). The CDR3 bases are TGCAGTGCGAAGAGGGGGACAGGGGCAGATACGCAGTATTTT. Protein product: CSAKRGTGADTQYF.